Here is one T cell receptor beta chain with its context. The data stem from a study of T-cell reconstitution after alpha-beta-depleted transplantation in children. Unique molecular identifiers featured in how the TCRbeta library was prepared. Each CDR3 protein gets one entry after TCRdb re-called the PCR reads with MiXCR. Of a few hundred thousand distinct CDR3 sequences in the sample, about 18% were seen once. The sequence derives from a human donor who donated a stem cell graft to a child with acute lymphoblastic leukemia. This specimen consisted of PBMCs from the stem cell graft donor, obtained from the stem cell graft.

DNA for the CDR3: TGTGCCAGCAGTTTGCTCAGGGCGGACATTCAGTACTTC. Protein product: CASSLLRADIQYF. The chain combines TRBV12-3 or TRBV12-4 with TRBJ2-4; TRBD1 is a possible D gene (5 bases). Trimming shortened V by 3 bases and J by 8 bases, and 11 bases separated the two germline ends. The CDR3 is made up of 13 amino acids.